These 20 T cell receptor beta chains were sequenced from one sample in a study of shared clonotypes between healthy human individuals. This table comes from immunoSEQ multiplex PCR, and its TCRdb copy is limited to in-frame clones, with some not included. Counted here are hundreds of thousands of clones, just over 75% occurring once; the ten biggest clones make up 12%. Sequencing used PBMCs. These receptors originate from a woman in her thirties or forties in good health. Some clones in this sample may be carry-over from other donors' samples.

The rearrangement links TRBV28 to TRBJ1-2; D remains ambiguous. Per germline, CDR1 MDHEN and CDR2 SYDVKM. CDR3 length: 11 residues. The V and J ends lost 6 bases and 3 bases respectively, with 5 bases between them. The CDR3 reads CASRSHYGYTF. The DNA of the CDR3 is TGTGCCAGCAGGAGTCACTATGGCTACACCTTC.

The V and J genes are TRBV7-2 and TRBJ1-1; 8 bases are a match to TRBD1. After removal of 2 bases from V and 1 base from J, the junction contained 0 bases not matched to a gene. Germline V gene sequence: CDR1 SGHTA, CDR2 FQGNSA. CDR3 length: 14 residues. This CDR3 is CASSLQGANTEAFF. The CDR3 DNA reads as TGTGCCAGCAGCTTACAGGGGGCGAACACTGAAGCTTTCTTT.

There are a few counts of this clone. This rearrangement joins TRBV6-1 to TRBJ2-7; 8 bases agree with TRBD1. CDR1 MNHNS and CDR2 SASEGT come from the germline V gene. J gave up 2 bases and V 11 bases, and 11 bases lay outside the gene matches. The CDR3 is made up of 14 amino acids. CDR3 DNA: TGTGCCGGCGCGACGGGACAGGACCCCTACGAGCAGTACTTC. This gives the protein CAGATGQDPYEQYF.

This chain joins TRBV30 and TRBJ2-5; 9 bases fit TRBD1. V was clipped by 4 bases and J by 5 bases; unmatched bases: 5. This CDR3 has 13 amino acids. CDR1 GTSNPN and CDR2 SVGIG come from the germline V gene (reference sequence). The CDR3 protein is CAWNNRGRETQYF. The DNA of the CDR3 is TGTGCCTGGAACAACAGGGGGCGGGAGACCCAGTACTTC.

This rearrangement joins TRBV11-3 to TRBJ2-1; TRBD2 aligns across 9 bases. Germline CDR1 SGHNT, CDR2 YENEEA. CDR3 length equals 15 residues. V shed 5 bases, J shed 8 bases, and the junction held 10 bases outside the gene matches. CDR3 region: CASSGNSGSAYEQFF. Written as DNA, the CDR3 is TGTGCCAGCAGCGGAAATAGCGGGAGCGCTTATGAGCAGTTCTTC.

This chain uses TRBV9 with TRBJ2-2; no reliable D call. The length of the CDR3 is 12 residues. Germline loops: CDR1 SGDLS, CDR2 YYNGEE. V was cut by 1 base and J by 9 bases, with 7 bases left in between. The CDR3, as DNA: TGTGCCAGCAGCGTAAATCACCGGGAGCTGTTTTTT. The encoded protein is CASSVNHRELFF.

The chain couples TRBV2 to TRBJ2-5; 8 bases match TRBD2. The J call may be mistaken, given a closer DNA end match to TRBJ2-7. Germline V lookup: CDR1 SNHLY, CDR2 FYNNEI. The CDR3 runs 15 residues. The CDR3 DNA follows: TGTGCCAGCATCCGTAGCGGGGCGAGCTCCTACGAGCAGTACTTC. It yields the protein CASIRSGASSYEQYF.

This rearrangement joins TRBV28 to TRBJ2-7, with D hard to call. V gave up 4 bases and J gave up 1 base, with 5 bases separating them. Germline values: CDR1 MDHEN, CDR2 SYDVKM. CDR3 length: 12 amino acids. The CDR3 bases are TGTGCCAGCAGTTCGGCGTCCTACGAGCAGTACTTC. This codes for CASSSASYEQYF.

The chain recombines TRBV2 with TRBJ2-1; 11 positions match TRBD2. The V and J ends lost 5 bases and 2 bases, in that order; junction bases with no gene match: 5. The CDR3 has 16 residues. The germline gives CDR1 SNHLY, CDR2 FYNNEI. The DNA for the CDR3 is TGTGCCAGCAGTCCACCGACTAGCGGGGCCTACAATGAGCAGTTCTTC. Its translation is CASSPPTSGAYNEQFF.

This chain uses TRBV15 with TRBJ1-1; D is perhaps TRBD1 (5 bases). Germline V gives CDR1 LNHNV, CDR2 YYDKDF (reference sequence). This CDR3 is 14 amino acids long. Between the trimmed V and J ends, which lost 0 bases and 7 bases, there was a span of 12 bases. The DNA of the CDR3 is TGTGCCACCAGCAGAGATGGGGGGGTCAGTGAAGCTTTCTTT. Encoded protein: CATSRDGGVSEAFF.

In regard to this clone: Other DNA sequences within the sample encode an identical CDR3. The chain couples TRBV5-1 to TRBJ1-2; 10 bases fit TRBD1. The junction had 4 bases not matched to a gene; V was cut back by 4 bases and J by 7 bases. CDR1 is SGHRS and CDR2 is YFSETQ in the germline V gene. CDR3 size: 13 residues. CDR3 in DNA: TGCGCCAGCAGCCTCGGACAGGGGGGTGGCTACACCTTC. It encodes CASSLGQGGGYTF.

J is TRBJ2-5 and V is TRBV21-1; the D call of TRBD2 is as the table states it, not checked on the DNA. The end of the DNA is better explained by TRBJ2-7, so the J call may be wrong. TRBV21-1 is noted as a pseudogene. This CDR3 is 16 amino acids long. The CDR3 sequence: CASNGLAGVSIYEQYF. CDR3 nucleotide sequence: TGTGCCAGCAACGGACTAGCGGGAGTCTCCATATACGAGCAGTACTTC.

The chain is built from TRBV5-1 and TRBJ1-1; D is unclear. V lost 1 base, J lost 0 bases, and 10 bases lay in between. The CDR3 contains 15 residues. Germline V CDR1 and CDR2: SGHRS, YFSETQ. The CDR3 sequence: CASSLRLRMNTEAFF. The CDR3 bases are TGCGCCAGCAGCTTGAGACTCAGAATGAACACTGAAGCTTTCTTT.

This chain joins TRBV30 and TRBJ2-7; a weak D match, TRBD2 (6 bases). The CDR3 sequence is 12 residues long. In germline, CDR1 is GTSNPN, CDR2 SVGIG (reference sequence). The V end was cut by 8 bases, the J end by 4 bases, with 15 bases between. CDR3 sequence reads: CAGTEGIYEQYF. The DNA for the CDR3 is TGTGCCGGAACGGAGGGGATTTACGAGCAGTACTTC. Variable domain in full (rest from reference TRBV30 and TRBJ2-7): SQTIHQWPATLVQPVGSPLSLECTVEGTSNPNLYWYRQAAGRGLQLLFYSVGIGQISSEVPQNLSASRPQDRQFILSSKKLLLSDSGFYLCAGTEGIYEQYFGPGTRLTVT.

V and J are TRBV7-9 and TRBJ1-4; possibly TRBD1 for D (6 bases). The length of the CDR3 is 14 residues. The germline gives CDR1 SEHNR, CDR2 FQNEAQ (reference sequence). V dropped 5 bases and J dropped 4 bases, with 11 bases sitting between them. The CDR3 loop reads CASSKGVGNEKLFF. CDR3 nucleotide sequence: TGTGCCAGCAGCAAGGGGGTCGGTAATGAAAAACTGTTTTTT.

The chain recombines TRBV28 with TRBJ1-5; tentative D call: TRBD1 (6 bases). Trimming stripped 1 base from V and 3 bases from J, with 13 bases between. Germline V gene lookup returns CDR1 MDHEN and CDR2 SYDVKM. CDR3 length: 16 amino acids. The CDR3 protein is CASSLYAGGPNQPQHF. CDR3 in DNA: TGTGCCAGCAGTTTATATGCGGGGGGCCCCAATCAGCCCCAGCATTTT.

This clone appeared a few times. The V and J genes are TRBV14 and TRBJ2-1; no definite D call. CDR3 length: 14 amino acids. Looked up from germline, CDR1 is SGHDN and CDR2 is FVKESK. V dropped 0 bases and J dropped 8 bases, with 11 bases sitting between them. The CDR3 loop reads CASSQEFVGHEQFF. Here the CDR3 DNA reads TGTGCCAGCAGCCAAGAATTCGTTGGCCATGAGCAGTTCTTC. The variable domain in full, completed from reference TRBV14 and TRBJ2-1, reads EAGVTQFPSHSVIEKGQTVTLRCDPISGHDNLYWYRRVMGKEIKFLLHFVKESKQDESGMPNNRFLAERTGGTYSTLKVQPAELEDSGVYFCASSQEFVGHEQFFGPGTRLTVL.

The V and J genes are TRBV29-1 and TRBJ2-6, with D tentatively TRBD2 (6 bases). V was clipped by 4 bases and J by 6 bases, with 10 bases between them. The CDR3 has 13 residues. CDR1 and CDR2 from the germline V gene are SQVTM and ANQGSEA. CDR3 coding DNA: TGCAGCGTTGTGCGGGGATCGGCCAACGTCCTGACTTTC. It specifies CSVVRGSANVLTF.

With regard to this clone: Only one base separates this from a far larger clonotype, so it likely reflects a read error. V gene TRBV7-9 combines with J gene TRBJ2-7; D is uncertain. This CDR3 contains 11 residues. Per the germline V gene, CDR1 is SEHNR and CDR2 is FQNEAQ (reference sequence). CDR3 region: CASSVAYEQYF. The CDR3 DNA reads as TGTGCCAGCAGCGTAGCCTACGAGCAGTACTTC.

The V and J genes are TRBV19 and TRBJ2-7; D is unclear. This CDR3 has 14 residues. The V and J ends lost 4 bases and 3 bases respectively, with 13 bases between them. Germline V gene sequence: CDR1 LNHDA, CDR2 SQIVND (reference sequence). The CDR3 DNA is TGTGCCAGTAGTACCGCATCTTACAGCTACGAGCAGTACTTC. This codes for CASSTASYSYEQYF.